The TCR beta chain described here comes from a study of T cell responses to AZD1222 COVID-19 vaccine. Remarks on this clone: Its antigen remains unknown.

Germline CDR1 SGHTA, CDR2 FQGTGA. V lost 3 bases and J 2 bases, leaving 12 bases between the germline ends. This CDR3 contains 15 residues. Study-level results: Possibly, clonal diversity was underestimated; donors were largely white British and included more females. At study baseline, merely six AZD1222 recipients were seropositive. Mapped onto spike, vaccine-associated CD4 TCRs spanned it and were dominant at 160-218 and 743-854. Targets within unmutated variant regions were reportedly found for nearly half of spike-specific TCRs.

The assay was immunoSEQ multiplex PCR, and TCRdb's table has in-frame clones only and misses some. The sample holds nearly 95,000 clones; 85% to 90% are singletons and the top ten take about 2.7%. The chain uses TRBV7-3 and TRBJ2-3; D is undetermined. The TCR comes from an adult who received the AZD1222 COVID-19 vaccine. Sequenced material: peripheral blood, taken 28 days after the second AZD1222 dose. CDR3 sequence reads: CASSFTSSHTDTQYF. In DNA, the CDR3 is TGTGCCAGCAGCTTTACTTCCAGTCACACAGATACGCAGTATTTT.